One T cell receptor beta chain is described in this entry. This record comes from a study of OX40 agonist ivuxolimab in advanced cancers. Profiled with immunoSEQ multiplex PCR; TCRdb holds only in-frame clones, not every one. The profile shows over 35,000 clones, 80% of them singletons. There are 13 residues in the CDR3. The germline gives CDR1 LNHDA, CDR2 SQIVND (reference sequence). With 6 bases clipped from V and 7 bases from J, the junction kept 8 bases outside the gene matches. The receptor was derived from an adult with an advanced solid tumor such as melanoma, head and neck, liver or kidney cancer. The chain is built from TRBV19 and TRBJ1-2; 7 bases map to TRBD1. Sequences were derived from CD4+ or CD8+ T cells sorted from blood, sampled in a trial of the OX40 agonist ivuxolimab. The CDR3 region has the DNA TGTGCCAGTAGGAAAGGGGGCGGTTCTGGCTACACCTTC. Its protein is CASRKGGGSGYTF.